The entry below gives a single T cell receptor (beta chain) sequence along with its context. The V and J ends lost 5 bases and 0 bases respectively, with 5 bases between them. The CDR3 runs to 14 residues. Germline CDR1 is SGHVS and CDR2 is FNYEAQ. Healthy HIV-negative adults with no recent acute infections or vaccinations were recruited as donors. Unsorted material relied on about 90 million PBMCs as the source of genomic DNA. Libraries were prepared by immunoSEQ multiplex PCR; TCRdb keeps only in-frame clonotypes and omits some of them. This table has 400,000 to 550,000 clones, roughly 85% appearing once. This record comes from a study of shared clonotypes between healthy human individuals. Study as a whole: Samples came from a couple of female and a few male donors aged 18 to 49.

The chain carries TRBV7-6 and TRBJ2-6; D not resolved. The specimen sequenced was PBMCs. The TCR comes from a woman aged 40 to 55 in good health. Some clones in this sample may be carry-over from other donors' samples. The DNA of the CDR3 is TGTGCCAGCAGCGCACCCTCTGGGGCCAACGTCCTGACTTTC. Residues: CASSAPSGANVLTF.